This TCR beta chain was captured by sequencing in a study of T cell repertoires in cytomegalovirus infection. This clonotype was seen only a few times. TCRdb re-called the reads through MiXCR, storing one row per CDR3 protein. The data hold roughly 230,000 distinct CDR3 sequences, with around 15% observed a single time. This TCR was sampled from a human donor in good health (CMV status not recorded). Some clones in this sample may be carry-over from other donors' samples. The sample was CD8+ T cells from PBMCs.

In nucleotides, the CDR3 is TGTGCCAGCAGCCCCCAGGGAGAAGCTTTCTTT. Its translation is CASSPQGEAFF. The chain uses TRBV28 and TRBJ1-1; possibly TRBD1 for D (5 bases). Trimming pared 6 bases from V and 8 bases from J, leaving 10 bases between. This CDR3 is 11 amino acids long. CDR1 is MDHEN, CDR2 SYDVKM, per germline. Full variable domain (outside the CDR3, taken from reference TRBV28 and TRBJ1-1): DVKVTQSSRYLVKRTGEKVFLECVQDMDHENMFWYRQDPGLGLRLIYFSYDVKMKEKGDIPEGYSVSREKKERFSLILESASTNQTSMYLCASSPQGEAFFGQGTRLTVV.